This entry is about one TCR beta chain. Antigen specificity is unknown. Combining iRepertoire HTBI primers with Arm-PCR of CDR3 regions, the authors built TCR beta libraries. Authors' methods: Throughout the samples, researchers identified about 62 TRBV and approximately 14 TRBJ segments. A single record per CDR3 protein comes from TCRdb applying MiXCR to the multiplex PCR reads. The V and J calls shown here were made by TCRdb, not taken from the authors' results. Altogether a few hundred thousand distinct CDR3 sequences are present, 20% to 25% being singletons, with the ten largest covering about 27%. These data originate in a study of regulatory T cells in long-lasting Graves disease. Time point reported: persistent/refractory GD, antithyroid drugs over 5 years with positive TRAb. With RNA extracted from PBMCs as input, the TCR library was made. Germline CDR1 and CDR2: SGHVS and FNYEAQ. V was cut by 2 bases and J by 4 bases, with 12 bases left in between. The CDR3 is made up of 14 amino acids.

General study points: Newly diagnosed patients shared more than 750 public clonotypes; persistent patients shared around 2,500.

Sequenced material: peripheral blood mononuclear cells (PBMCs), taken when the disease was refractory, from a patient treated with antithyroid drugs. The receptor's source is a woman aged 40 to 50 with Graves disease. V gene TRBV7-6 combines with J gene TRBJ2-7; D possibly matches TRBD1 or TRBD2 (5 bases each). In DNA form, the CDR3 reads TGTGCCAGCAGCTTACGGGACGGTAAATACGAGCAGTACTTC. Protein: CASSLRDGKYEQYF. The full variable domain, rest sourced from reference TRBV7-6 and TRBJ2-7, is GAGVSQSPRYKVTKRGQDVALRCDPISGHVSLYWYRQALGQGPEFLTYFNYEAQQDKSGLPNDRFSAERPEGSISTLTIQRTEQRDSAMYRCASSLRDGKYEQYFGPGTRLTVT.